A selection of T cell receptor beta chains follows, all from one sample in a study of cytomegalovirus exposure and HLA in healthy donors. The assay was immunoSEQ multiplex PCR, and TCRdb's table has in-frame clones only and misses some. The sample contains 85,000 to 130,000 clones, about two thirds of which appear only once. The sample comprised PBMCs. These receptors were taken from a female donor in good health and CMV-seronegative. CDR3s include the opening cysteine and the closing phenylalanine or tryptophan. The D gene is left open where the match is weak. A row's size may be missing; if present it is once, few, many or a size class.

CDR3 DNA: TGTGCCACCAGCAAGGACAGGGGTGATGGGGAGACCCAGTACTTC; CDR3 protein: CATSKDRGDGETQYF; V gene: TRBV15; J gene: TRBJ2-5; clone size: once; D gene: TRBD1
CDR3 DNA: TGTGCCAGCACTCGGGACAGCGGATCTCAAGGAACCCAGTACTTC; CDR3 protein: CASTRDSGSQGTQYF; V gene: TRBV9; J gene: TRBJ2-5; clone size: NA; D gene: TRBD1
CDR3 DNA: TGCGCCAGCAAAACTTCGAGGGACACTGAAGCTTTCTTT; CDR3 protein: CASKTSRDTEAFF; V gene: TRBV10-2; J gene: TRBJ1-1; clone size: NA; D gene: NA
CDR3 DNA: TGCGCCAGCAGCCCCTGGGGCGGCTCAGAGACCCAGTACTTC; CDR3 protein: CASSPWGGSETQYF; V gene: TRBV5-1; J gene: TRBJ2-5; clone size: NA; D gene: NA
CDR3 DNA: TGTGCCAGCAGCTTAGGAGGGTTGGCAGGAATAGCCAAAAACATTCAGTACTTC; CDR3 protein: CASSLGGLAGIAKNIQYF; V gene: TRBV7-2; J gene: TRBJ2-4; clone size: once; D gene: NA
CDR3 DNA: TGTGCCAGCAGCCTAAGGAGGGCGGTCGGGAGAACAGATACGCAGTATTTT; CDR3 protein: CASSLRRAVGRTDTQYF; V gene: TRBV7-2; J gene: TRBJ2-3; clone size: NA; D gene: NA
CDR3 DNA: TGTGCCAGCAGCTTCGGCTCTGGAAACACCATATATTTT; CDR3 protein: CASSFGSGNTIYF; V gene: TRBV7-9; J gene: TRBJ1-3; clone size: NA; D gene: NA
CDR3 DNA: TGCGCCAGCAGCCAAGGGAGGGGCACTGAAGCTTTCTTT; CDR3 protein: CASSQGRGTEAFF; V gene: TRBV4-3; J gene: TRBJ1-1; clone size: NA; D gene: NA
CDR3 DNA: TGTGCCAGCAGCCAAGGATTTGGCGAAAAACTGTTTTTT; CDR3 protein: CASSQGFGEKLFF; V gene: TRBV14; J gene: TRBJ1-4; clone size: NA; D gene: NA
CDR3 DNA: TGTGCCAGCAGGTCAGGGACTAGGGAGCAGTACTTC; CDR3 protein: CASRSGTREQYF; V gene: TRBV28; J gene: TRBJ2-7; clone size: NA; D gene: TRBD2
CDR3 DNA: TGTGCCAGCAGTTTCGGGGGGAGGCGGAATCAGCCCCAGCATTTT; CDR3 protein: CASSFGGRRNQPQHF; V gene: TRBV28; J gene: TRBJ1-5; clone size: NA; D gene: NA
CDR3 DNA: TGCGCCAGCAGCTTGAGCGACAGGGGATCGGGAAACACCATATATTTT; CDR3 protein: CASSLSDRGSGNTIYF; V gene: TRBV5-1; J gene: TRBJ1-3; clone size: few; D gene: TRBD1
CDR3 DNA: TGTGCCAGCAGCTTGGTCCAGGGGCTCAACACTGAAGCTTTCTTT; CDR3 protein: CASSLVQGLNTEAFF; V gene: TRBV5-4; J gene: TRBJ1-1; clone size: once; D gene: NA